These 26 T cell receptor beta chains originate from one sample sequenced in a study of shared clonotypes between healthy human individuals. The method was immunoSEQ multiplex PCR; TCRdb's version includes in-frame clones alone and lacks a portion of them. The table has under 2,500,000 clones, nearly 97% seen once. Sequenced sample: naive CD4+ T cells sorted from blood. The subset here: CD45RA+ positively selected. The origin of the receptors is a man between 18 and 29 years old in good health.

This rearrangement joins TRBV18 to TRBJ2-7; a weak D match, TRBD1 (5 bases). Germline CDR1 and CDR2: KGHSH and LQKENI. The V end lost 1 base, the J end lost 3 bases, and 16 bases lay between the germline ends. CDR3 size: 16 residues. The CDR3 DNA reads TGTGCCAGCTCACCACAATTTGCCAGGGCGGACTACGAGCAGTACTTC. It translates to CASSPQFARADYEQYF.

The CDR3 DNA sequence: TGTGCCAGCAGCCGTAGCGGGACTGGAGAGACCCAGTACTTC. The encoded protein is CASSRSGTGETQYF. This rearrangement joins TRBV7-2 to TRBJ2-5; 8 positions agree with TRBD2. The CDR3 length is 14 residues. Germline V CDR1 and CDR2: SGHTA, FQGNSA. The V and J ends lost 5 bases and 4 bases, in that order; junction bases with no gene match: 6.

Concerning this clone itself: This same CDR3 is encoded by further DNA sequences in the sample. The CDR3 region is CASSRDTGELFF. The CDR3, as DNA: TGTGCCAGCAGTAGAGACACCGGGGAGCTGTTTTTT. The rearrangement uses TRBV2 and TRBJ2-2; D remains ambiguous. The CDR3 runs to 12 residues. The germline V and J ends were trimmed by 5 bases and 3 bases, with 4 bases remaining between them. Germline-derived CDR1 and CDR2 are SNHLY and FYNNEI.

This clone was found once. The J gene is TRBJ1-6, the V gene TRBV6-5; unclear D gene. Germline V gene data show CDR1 as MNHEY and CDR2 as SVGAGI. CDR3 size: 13 residues. V gave up 4 bases and J gave up 8 bases, with 9 bases separating them. For the CDR3, the DNA is TGTGCCAGCAGTTTGTCGCAGGATTCACCCCTCCACTTT. Translating gives CASSLSQDSPLHF.

The J gene is TRBJ1-1, the V gene TRBV27; D perhaps matches TRBD1 (6 bases). This CDR3 comprises 17 residues. The germline CDR1 and CDR2 sequences are MNHEY and SMNVEV (reference sequence). V shed 4 bases and J shed 1 base, with 19 bases lying between them. DNA of the CDR3: TGTGCCAGCAGTTCCCCGACAGGATCTTCTAGGAACACTGAAGCTTTCTTT. Its translation is CASSSPTGSSRNTEAFF.

V gene TRBV7-2 combines with J gene TRBJ1-5, with D possibly matching TRBD1 (5 bases). Germline V gives CDR1 SGHTA, CDR2 FQGNSA. V gave up 3 bases and J gave up 3 bases, with 12 bases separating them. The CDR3 runs 15 residues. Here the CDR3 reads CASSLYAGSNQPQHF. CDR3 coding DNA: TGTGCCAGCAGCTTGTACGCAGGGTCCAATCAGCCCCAGCATTTT.

This clone was seen a single time. This chain uses TRBV7-2 with TRBJ2-5; possible D gene TRBD1, 6 bases. The CDR3 length is 13 residues. Looked up from germline, CDR1 is SGHTA and CDR2 is FQGNSA. Trimming stripped 2 bases from V and 4 bases from J, with 8 bases between. The CDR3 bases are TGTGCCAGCAGCTTACACAGGGTAGAGACCCAGTACTTC. Translating gives CASSLHRVETQYF. Together with reference TRBV7-2 and TRBJ2-5, the CDR3 gives the full variable domain: GAGVSQSPSNKVTEKGKDVELRCDPISGHTALYWYRQSLGQGLEFLIYFQGNSAPDKSGLPSDRFSAERTGGSVSTLTIQRTQQEDSAVYLCASSLHRVETQYFGPGTRLLVL.

The chain combines TRBV11-2 with TRBJ1-5; 11 bases are shared with TRBD1. Per germline, CDR1 SGHAT and CDR2 FQNNGV. This CDR3 has 16 residues. V shed 1 base and J 5 bases; nucleotides not matched to a gene: 4. In nucleotides, the CDR3 is TGTGCCAGCAGCTTAGTGCGGGACAGGGGGGATCAGCCCCAGCATTTT. This sequence encodes CASSLVRDRGDQPQHF.

This sequence joins TRBV14 and TRBJ2-1; 9 bases agree with TRBD2. Germline CDR1 SGHDN, CDR2 FVKESK. V shed 7 bases and J 0 bases; nucleotides not matched to a gene: 7. CDR3 size: 16 residues. CDR3: CASTDGLASSYNEQFF. The CDR3 DNA is TGTGCCAGCACCGATGGACTAGCGAGCTCCTACAATGAGCAGTTCTTC.

The CDR3 DNA reads as TGTGCCAGCAGTGAAGACTCTCGGGGGCAAGAGACCCAGTACTTC. Protein product: CASSEDSRGQETQYF. The V call is TRBV2, the J call TRBJ2-5; a weak D match, TRBD2 (6 bases). CDR3 size: 15 residues. Between the trimmed V and J ends, which lost 1 base and 2 bases, there was a span of 11 bases. Germline V lookup: CDR1 SNHLY, CDR2 FYNNEI.

Comments on this clone: The identical CDR3 is also encoded by other nucleotide sequences in the sample. The chain joins TRBV5-1 to TRBJ1-1; D is uncertain. The germline V gene encodes CDR1 SGHRS and CDR2 YFSETQ. The V gene lost 4 bases and the J gene lost 2 bases, with 12 bases spanning the gap. The CDR3 is 14 amino acids. The CDR3 region is CASSPGGLNTEAFF. The CDR3, as DNA: TGCGCCAGCAGCCCAGGTGGGTTAAACACTGAAGCTTTCTTT.

The genes are TRBV19 and TRBJ1-6; D is perhaps TRBD1 (6 bases). In germline, CDR1 is LNHDA, CDR2 SQIVND (reference sequence). V was pared by 6 bases and J by 5 bases, with 14 bases between. The CDR3 runs 15 residues. The CDR3 region is CASRLSGQHNSPLHF. DNA of the CDR3: TGTGCCAGTAGACTTTCGGGACAACATAATTCACCCCTCCACTTT. Full variable domain (rest looked up from reference TRBV19 and TRBJ1-6): DGGITQSPKYLFRKEGQNVTLSCEQNLNHDAMYWYRQDPGQGLRLIYYSQIVNDFQKGDIAEGYSVSREKKESFPLTVTSAQKNPTAFYLCASRLSGQHNSPLHFGNGTRLTVT.

This clone was seen just once. V usage is TRBV7-8 and J usage is TRBJ2-1; 13 positions match TRBD2. CDR1 and CDR2 from the germline V gene are SGHVS and FQNEAQ. The CDR3 has 18 amino acids. J lost 4 bases, V lost 5 bases, and 11 bases had no gene match. CDR3 sequence: CASSHGTSGVILYNEQFF. In nucleotides, the CDR3 is TGTGCCAGCAGCCACGGGACTAGCGGGGTGATTTTGTACAATGAGCAGTTCTTC.

V and J are TRBV18 and TRBJ2-1; D gene ambiguous. CDR3 length: 15 residues. Germline values: CDR1 KGHSH, CDR2 LQKENI. Trimming stripped 6 bases from V and 7 bases from J, with 19 bases between. As DNA, the CDR3 is TGTGCCAGCTCCACCACCGTTGCAAGTGGGAATGAGCAGTTCTTC. As protein: CASSTTVASGNEQFF.

V is TRBV12-5 and J is TRBJ2-7, with D possibly matching TRBD1 (6 bases). The V gene lost 2 bases and the J gene lost 2 bases, with 7 bases spanning the gap. This CDR3 has 13 residues. Germline CDR1 is LGHNT and CDR2 is FRNRAP. The CDR3 nucleotides are TGTGCTAGTGGTTTGAGGGGGACCTACGAGCAGTACTTC. Translated: CASGLRGTYEQYF.

The chain joins TRBV10-3 to TRBJ2-1; 8 nucleotides align to TRBD2. The V gene's germline CDR1 is ENHRY and CDR2 SYGVKD. V trimming: 4 bases; J trimming: 5 bases; junction bases outside the gene matches: 7. The CDR3 spans 15 residues. Here the CDR3 reads CAISGSSGQDNEQFF. The CDR3 coding sequence is TGTGCCATCAGTGGATCTAGCGGGCAAGACAATGAGCAGTTCTTC.

The chain couples TRBV7-9 to TRBJ2-4; no clear D. Trimming removed 3 bases from V and 5 bases from J, with 8 bases in between. The CDR3 extends over 13 amino acids. Per the germline V gene, CDR1 is SEHNR and CDR2 is FQNEAQ (reference sequence). The CDR3 is CASSFPVENIQYF. The DNA for the CDR3 is TGTGCCAGCAGCTTTCCAGTAGAAAACATTCAGTACTTC.

This sequence joins TRBV11-2 and TRBJ1-1; D is undetermined. V lost 4 bases and J lost 1, with 13 bases in between. Germline V gene data show CDR1 as SGHAT and CDR2 as FQNNGV. The CDR3 covers 15 residues. In DNA form, the CDR3 reads TGTGCCAGCAGCTCGACAAATGGGGAGAACACTGAAGCTTTCTTT. It is translated as CASSSTNGENTEAFF.

This chain connects TRBV7-9 to TRBJ2-2; 10 nucleotides line up with TRBD2. The CDR3 loop spans 16 amino acids. Germline V gene sequence: CDR1 SEHNR, CDR2 FQNEAQ (reference sequence). This CDR3 reads CVPSLSLAGGTGELFF. As DNA, the CDR3 is TGTGTCCCCAGCTTATCCTTAGCGGGGGGCACCGGGGAGCTGTTTTTT.

J is TRBJ2-7 and V is TRBV2; 8 nucleotides agree with TRBD2. CDR1 is SNHLY, CDR2 FYNNEI, per germline. The CDR3 is 14 residues long. V trimming: 2 bases; J trimming: 0 bases; junction bases outside the gene matches: 0. CDR3 sequence (DNA): TGTGCCAGCAGTGAACTAGCGGGCTCCTACGAGCAGTACTTC. Protein sequence: CASSELAGSYEQYF.

This sequence joins TRBV5-4 and TRBJ2-5; 7 bases match TRBD2. CDR1 is SGHNT and CDR2 is YYREEE in the germline V gene (reference sequence). The V segment lost 4 bases and the J segment 7 bases; nucleotides outside the gene matches: 1. The CDR3 extends over 11 amino acids. This chain's CDR3 is CASSGGGTQYF. The DNA for the CDR3 is TGTGCCAGCAGCGGGGGGGGGACCCAGTACTTC.

Concerning this clone itself: Compared with germline, one end of the junction differs, possibly owing to a read error. This rearrangement joins TRBV2 to TRBJ2-5; 7 nucleotides match TRBD2. Germline CDR1 and CDR2: SNHLY and FYNNEI. There are 15 residues in the CDR3. The CDR3 DNA reads TGTGCCAGCAGTGAGGTTGCGGGAGTAGGAGAGGCCCAGTACTTC. Translated, it gives CASSEVAGVGEAQYF.

V is TRBV7-2 and J is TRBJ2-5, with no clear D. Trimming cost V 5 bases and J 2 bases, with 12 bases left between them. The CDR3 sequence is 14 residues long. CDR1 SGHTA and CDR2 FQGNSA come from the germline V gene. CDR3 sequence reads: CASSALVGQETQYF. The CDR3, as DNA: TGTGCCAGCAGCGCCTTAGTCGGGCAAGAGACCCAGTACTTC.

The chain joins TRBV30 to TRBJ1-3, with D unresolved. Germline V gives CDR1 GTSNPN, CDR2 SVGIG (reference sequence). Trimming shortened V by 1 base and J by 3 bases, and 7 bases separated the two germline ends. This CDR3 has 13 amino acids. DNA of the CDR3: TGTGCCTGGAGTGAGCAGCGTGGAAACACCATATATTTT. Its protein product is CAWSEQRGNTIYF.

The V and J genes are TRBV18 and TRBJ2-1; 9 nucleotides align to TRBD2. Trimming removed 6 bases from V and 6 bases from J; junction bases left unmatched: 15. CDR1 is KGHSH, CDR2 LQKENI, per germline. This CDR3 region has 17 residues. The CDR3 reads CASSLTLAAGGGNEQFF. The CDR3 DNA reads as TGTGCCAGCTCCCTAACATTAGCTGCGGGAGGGGGCAATGAGCAGTTCTTC.

This clone was detected once. The chain combines TRBV18 with TRBJ2-7, with TRBD2 identical over 15 bases. CDR3 length: 16 amino acids. Germline assignment: CDR1 KGHSH and CDR2 LQKENI. Trimming cost V 6 bases and J 3 bases; bases outside gene matches: 6. The CDR3 DNA follows: TGTGCCAGCTCTCTGGGACTAGCGGGGGGTTTCTACGAGCAGTACTTC. Translation gives CASSLGLAGGFYEQYF.